These 6 T cell receptor beta chains came from one sample sequenced in a study of T-cell reconstitution after alpha-beta-depleted transplantation in children. Unique molecular identifiers were built into the TCRbeta library. TCRdb re-called the PCR reads with MiXCR, one entry per CDR3 protein. The sample shows 100,000 to 120,000 distinct CDR3 sequences, about 6% of them seen only once. The sample here was PBMCs, mostly from graft donor cells, taken 360 days after TCRalphabeta/CD19-depleted stem cell transplant. The receptors come from a male patient aged 2 to 10 who had a stem cell transplant for acute lymphoblastic leukemia, so the T cells may come from the graft donor.

A few counts support this clonotype. The chain employs TRBV19 and TRBJ1-1, with 7 bases matching TRBD1. Trimming at V came to 7 bases and at J to 1 base, leaving 9 bases not matched to a gene. The germline V gene encodes CDR1 LNHDA and CDR2 SQIVND (reference sequence). There are 15 residues in the CDR3. Here the CDR3 reads CASKQGGRGNTEAFF. Written as DNA, the CDR3 is TGTGCCAGTAAACAAGGGGGCCGAGGGAACACTGAAGCTTTCTTT.

This clonotype has a count of ten or more. The chain recombines TRBV29-1 with TRBJ1-5; 9 nucleotides align to TRBD1. Germline lookup yields CDR1 SQVTM and CDR2 ANQGSEA. This CDR3 is built from 13 residues. Losses at the gene ends were 7 bases for V and 3 bases for J; bases not matched to a gene: 4. The CDR3 sequence is CSARTGANQPQHF. CDR3 sequence (DNA): TGCAGCGCGCGGACAGGGGCCAATCAGCCCCAGCATTTT.

This clonotype was detected only a few times. This CDR3 reads CASSVTSYGEQYF. The CDR3 DNA is TGTGCCAGCAGCGTGACTAGCTACGGCGAGCAGTACTTC. The chain carries TRBV7-9 and TRBJ2-7; 7 nucleotides align to TRBD2. The J segment lost 6 bases and the V segment lost 5 bases, leaving 7 bases of the junction unmatched. From germline, CDR1 is SEHNR and CDR2 FQNEAQ (reference sequence). CDR3 length: 13 residues.

This clonotype was detected many times. The chain has TRBV6-5 and TRBJ1-1, with D tentatively TRBD1 (6 bases). The CDR3 is 14 amino acids. The ends were cut back, 6 bases at V and 7 bases at J, with 18 bases in the middle. The V gene's germline CDR1 is MNHEY and CDR2 SVGAGI. The CDR3 DNA reads as TGTGCCAGCAGCCTCACAGGGTCGCGGGGTGAAGCTTTCTTT. Protein product: CASSLTGSRGEAFF.

The V gene is TRBV20-1, the J gene TRBJ2-7, with TRBD1 matching over 7 bases. J lost 0 bases, V lost 8 bases, and 13 bases had no gene match. The CDR3 has 15 residues. Germline assignment: CDR1 DFQATT and CDR2 SNEGSKA (reference sequence). The CDR3 here is CSPKSRQGHSYEQYF. CDR3 coding DNA: TGCAGTCCGAAATCCAGACAGGGTCACTCCTACGAGCAGTACTTC.

This clonotype has ten or more counts. V usage is TRBV11-1 and J usage is TRBJ2-6, with 9 bases fitting TRBD1. This CDR3 region has 19 residues. Germline V gene lookup returns CDR1 SGHAT and CDR2 FQDESV (reference sequence). V shed 5 bases, J shed 0 bases, and the junction held 11 bases outside the gene matches. The CDR3 sequence is CASSQRDRAKSSGANVLTF. As DNA, the CDR3 is TGTGCCAGCAGCCAGCGGGACAGGGCAAAAAGCTCTGGGGCCAACGTCCTGACTTTC.